This T cell receptor (beta chain) stems from a study of Graves' ophthalmopathy and Graves' hyperthyroidism. Amplification of TCR beta CDR3 regions used RNA transcripts. Scientists carried out first-round RT-PCR using HTBI primers and then a second-round multiplex PCR. MiXCR, applied by TCRdb to the multiplex PCR reads, yields one record per CDR3 protein. Of around 660,000 distinct CDR3 sequences detected, about 38% appear once; the ten largest clones hold more than 2.5%. Germline V lookup: CDR1 WSHSY, CDR2 SAAADI. The V end was cut by 0 bases, the J end by 6 bases, with 8 bases between. The CDR3 loop spans 13 amino acids.

This clonotype was obtained from an adult man with Graves' ophthalmopathy. The J gene is TRBJ1-1, the V gene TRBV10-2; no clear D. The specimen was peripheral blood. The CDR3 here is CASSESIKSEAFF. The CDR3 DNA reads TGCGCCAGCAGTGAGTCCATTAAGTCTGAAGCTTTCTTT.